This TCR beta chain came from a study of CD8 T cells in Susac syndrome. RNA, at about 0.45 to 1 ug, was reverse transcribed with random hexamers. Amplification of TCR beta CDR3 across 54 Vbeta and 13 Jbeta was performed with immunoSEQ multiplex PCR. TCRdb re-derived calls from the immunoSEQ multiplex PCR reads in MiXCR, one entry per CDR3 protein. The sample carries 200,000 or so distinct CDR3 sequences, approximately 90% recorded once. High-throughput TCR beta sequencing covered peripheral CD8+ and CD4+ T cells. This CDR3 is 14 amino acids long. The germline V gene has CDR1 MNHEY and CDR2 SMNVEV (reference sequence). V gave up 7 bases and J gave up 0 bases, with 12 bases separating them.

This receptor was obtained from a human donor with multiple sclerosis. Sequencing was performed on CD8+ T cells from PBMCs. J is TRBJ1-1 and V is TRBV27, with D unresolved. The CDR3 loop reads CASTPGVMNTEAFF. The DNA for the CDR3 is TGTGCCAGCACTCCCGGGGTCATGAACACTGAAGCTTTCTTT.